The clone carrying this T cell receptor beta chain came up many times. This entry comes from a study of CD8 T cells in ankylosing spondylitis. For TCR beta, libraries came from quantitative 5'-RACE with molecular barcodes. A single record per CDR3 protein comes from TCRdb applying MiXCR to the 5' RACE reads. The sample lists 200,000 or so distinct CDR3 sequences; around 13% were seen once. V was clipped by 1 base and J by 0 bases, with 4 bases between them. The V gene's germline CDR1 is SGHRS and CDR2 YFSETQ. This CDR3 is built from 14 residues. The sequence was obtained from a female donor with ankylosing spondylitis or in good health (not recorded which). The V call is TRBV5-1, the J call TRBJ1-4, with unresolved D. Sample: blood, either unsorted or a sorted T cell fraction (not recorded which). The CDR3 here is CASSLSTTNEKLFF. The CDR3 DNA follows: TGCGCCAGCAGCTTGTCCACAACTAATGAAAAACTGTTTTTT.